This entry features one T cell receptor beta chain sequence. TCRdb keeps only in-frame clones here, not all; method: immunoSEQ multiplex PCR. The top ten hold 0.75% to 0.9% of the sample, which has 450,000 or so clones, 89% seen once. These data originate in a study of blood T cell repertoires in COVID-19. CDR1 is SGHNT, CDR2 YYREEE, per germline (reference sequence). V lost 0 bases and J lost 4; bases outside the gene matches: 8. The CDR3 is 17 amino acids. The sample comprised peripheral blood. The receptor was derived from a man younger than 30 with COVID-19, enrolled during active disease. The chain couples TRBV5-4 to TRBJ2-1; 9 nucleotides agree with TRBD2. CDR3: CASSLVRLAGPYNEQFF. In nucleotides, the CDR3 is TGTGCCAGCAGCTTGGTTCGCCTAGCGGGACCTTACAATGAGCAGTTCTTC.